This is a list of T cell receptor beta chains from one sample in a study of blood T cell repertoires in COVID-19. TCRdb keeps only in-frame clones here, not all; method: immunoSEQ multiplex PCR. The sample has fewer than 150,000 clones, 88% seen once; the top ten hold approximately 10%. The sequenced sample was peripheral blood. Receptors were obtained from a man between 50 and 59 years old with active or convalescent COVID-19. The CDR3 runs from the conserved cysteine through the conserved F or W.

cdr3_length: 17
v_call: TRBV27
j_call: TRBJ1-6
cdr3_aa: CASSAGQGATNNSPLHF

cdr3_length: 11
v_call: TRBV20-1
j_call: TRBJ1-1
cdr3_aa: CSARRDTEAFF

cdr3_length: 15
v_call: TRBV6-5
j_call: TRBJ2-7
cdr3_aa: CASSATGTFAYEQYF

cdr3_length: 14
v_call: TRBV7-6
j_call: TRBJ1-1
cdr3_aa: CASSLWGLNTEAFF

cdr3_length: 14
v_call: TRBV5-1
j_call: TRBJ2-7
cdr3_aa: CASSSGTHAYEQYF

cdr3_length: 13
v_call: TRBV7-8
j_call: TRBJ1-2
cdr3_aa: CASSPDSNYGYTF

cdr3_length: 15
v_call: TRBV2
j_call: TRBJ1-4
cdr3_aa: CASRGQVTTNEKLFF

cdr3_length: 18
v_call: TRBV3-1/TRBV3-2
j_call: TRBJ2-2
cdr3_aa: CASSQVGWGRANTGELFF

cdr3_length: 14
v_call: TRBV7-8
j_call: TRBJ2-1
cdr3_aa: CASSWGVSYNEQFF

cdr3_length: 15
v_call: TRBV11-2
j_call: TRBJ2-7
cdr3_aa: CASSLQGAPSYEQYF

cdr3_length: 15
v_call: TRBV4-1
j_call: TRBJ2-4
cdr3_aa: CASSQGLGRENIQYF

cdr3_length: 16
v_call: TRBV27
j_call: TRBJ2-7
cdr3_aa: CASSLGSLAGSNEQYF

cdr3_length: 18
v_call: TRBV7-2
j_call: TRBJ2-7
cdr3_aa: CASSLHGRGLGVSYEQYF

cdr3_length: 15
v_call: TRBV19
j_call: TRBJ1-6
cdr3_aa: CASRNRDSERSPLHF

cdr3_length: 20
v_call: TRBV14
j_call: TRBJ2-5
cdr3_aa: CASSQAIYQGASGRLETQYF

cdr3_length: 17
v_call: TRBV4-3
j_call: TRBJ1-3
cdr3_aa: CASSQGSRTSSSNTIYF

cdr3_length: 13
v_call: TRBV4-1
j_call: TRBJ1-5
cdr3_aa: CASSQDYNQPQHF

cdr3_length: 18
v_call: TRBV6-1
j_call: TRBJ1-6
cdr3_aa: CASSDFNPGWAENSPLHF

cdr3_length: 15
v_call: TRBV6-5
j_call: TRBJ1-1
cdr3_aa: CASNRETGINTEAFF

cdr3_length: 15
v_call: TRBV29-1
j_call: TRBJ2-7
cdr3_aa: CSAWGGSIPPYEQYF

cdr3_length: 12
v_call: TRBV28
j_call: TRBJ1-4
cdr3_aa: CASSHRGEKLFF

cdr3_length: 15
v_call: TRBV4-1
j_call: TRBJ2-5
cdr3_aa: CASSHTTGVRETQYF

cdr3_length: 14
v_call: TRBV28
j_call: TRBJ2-7
cdr3_aa: CASSLGTGEAEQYF

cdr3_length: 15
v_call: TRBV28
j_call: TRBJ2-7
cdr3_aa: CASSEPGTGSYEQYF

cdr3_length: 16
v_call: TRBV28
j_call: TRBJ2-4
cdr3_aa: CASSKIPEQRKNIQYF

cdr3_length: 15
v_call: TRBV25-1
j_call: TRBJ2-3
cdr3_aa: CASSERGTGADTQYF

cdr3_length: 15
v_call: TRBV5-1
j_call: TRBJ2-2
cdr3_aa: CASSPYDREAGELFF

cdr3_length: 14
v_call: TRBV6-1
j_call: TRBJ2-1
cdr3_aa: CASSEAGLAGEEFF